This T cell receptor beta chain was recorded in a study of T cells in Graves' hyperthyroidism and ophthalmopathy. Active moderate-to-severe ophthalmopathy, Clinical Activity Score at least 3, NOSPECS at least 4, under 3 months' duration. Clinicians diagnosed patients from clinical symptoms, serum thyroxine and TRAb, thyroid ultrasound and orbital computed tomography. Germline values: CDR1 DFQATT, CDR2 SNEGSKA (reference sequence). The CDR3 is made up of 14 amino acids. V shed 2 bases and J 5 bases; nucleotides not matched to a gene: 7. Researchers amplified the TCR beta CDR3 regions from RNA transcripts. First-round RT-PCR with HTBI primers amplified the TCR CDR3 region. One entry per CDR3 protein results from TCRdb running MiXCR on the multiplex PCR reads. Altogether 450,000 to 650,000 distinct CDR3 sequences are present, about 15% being singletons, with the ten largest covering approximately 15%.

This clonotype was seen at least ten times. The chain carries TRBV20-1 and TRBJ2-5; 8 bases line up with TRBD2. This TCR was recovered from a woman younger than 35 with Graves' ophthalmopathy. Sequences were obtained from blood. The CDR3 sequence is CSARIGGGKETQYF. The CDR3 DNA is TGCAGTGCTAGAATCGGGGGGGGCAAGGAGACCCAGTACTTC.